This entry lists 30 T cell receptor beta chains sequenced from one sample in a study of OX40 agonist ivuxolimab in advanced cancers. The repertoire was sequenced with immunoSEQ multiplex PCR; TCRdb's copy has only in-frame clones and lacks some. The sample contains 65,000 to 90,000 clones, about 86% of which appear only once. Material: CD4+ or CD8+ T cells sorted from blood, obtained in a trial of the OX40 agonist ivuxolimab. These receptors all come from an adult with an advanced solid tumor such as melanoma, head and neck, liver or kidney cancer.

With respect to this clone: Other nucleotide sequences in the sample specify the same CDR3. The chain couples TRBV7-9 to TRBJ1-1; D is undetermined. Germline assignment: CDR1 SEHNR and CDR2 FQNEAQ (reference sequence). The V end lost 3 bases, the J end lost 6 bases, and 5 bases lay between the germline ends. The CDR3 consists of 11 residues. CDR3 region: CASSFDSEAFF. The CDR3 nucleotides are TGTGCCAGCAGCTTCGACTCTGAAGCTTTCTTT.

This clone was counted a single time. The CDR3 DNA reads as TGTGCCAGCAGCCGAACAGGGGGCGTTGGCTACACCTTC. Amino acid sequence: CASSRTGGVGYTF. The V and J genes are TRBV7-9 and TRBJ1-2; TRBD1 aligns across 9 bases. V trimming: 5 bases; J trimming: 7 bases; junction bases outside the gene matches: 5. Germline V lookup: CDR1 SEHNR, CDR2 FQNEAQ (reference sequence). This CDR3 has 13 residues.

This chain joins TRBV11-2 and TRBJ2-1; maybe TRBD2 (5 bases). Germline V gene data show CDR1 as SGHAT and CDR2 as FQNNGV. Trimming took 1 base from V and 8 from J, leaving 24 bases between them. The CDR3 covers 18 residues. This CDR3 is CASSLGIVAGPYLDEQFF. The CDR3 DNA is TGTGCCAGCAGCTTAGGGATCGTCGCGGGCCCATACTTGGATGAGCAGTTCTTC.

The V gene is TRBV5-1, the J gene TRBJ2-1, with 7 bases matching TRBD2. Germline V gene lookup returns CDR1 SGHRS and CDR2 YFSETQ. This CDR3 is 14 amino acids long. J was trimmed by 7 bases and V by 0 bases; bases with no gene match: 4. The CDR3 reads CASSLAGGSNEQFF. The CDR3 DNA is TGCGCCAGCAGCTTGGCCGGCGGGAGTAATGAGCAGTTCTTC.

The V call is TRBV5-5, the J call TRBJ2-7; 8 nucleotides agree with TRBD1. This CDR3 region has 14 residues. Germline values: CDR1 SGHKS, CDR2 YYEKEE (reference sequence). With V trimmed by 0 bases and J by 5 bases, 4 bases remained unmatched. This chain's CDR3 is CASSLVDRGNEQYF. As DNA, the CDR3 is TGTGCCAGCAGCTTGGTCGACAGGGGAAACGAGCAGTACTTC. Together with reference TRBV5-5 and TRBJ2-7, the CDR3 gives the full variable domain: DAGVTQSPTHLIKTRGQQVTLRCSPISGHKSVSWYQQVLGQGPQFIFQYYEKEERGRGNFPDRFSARQFPNYSSELNVNALLLGDSALYLCASSLVDRGNEQYFGPGTRLTVT.

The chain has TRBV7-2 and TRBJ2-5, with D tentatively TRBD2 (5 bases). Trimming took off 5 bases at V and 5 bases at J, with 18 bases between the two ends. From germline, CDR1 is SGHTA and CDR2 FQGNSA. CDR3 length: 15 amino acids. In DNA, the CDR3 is TGTGCCAGCAGCATGGGAGCGGCCCCACAGGAGACCCAGTACTTC. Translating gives CASSMGAAPQETQYF.

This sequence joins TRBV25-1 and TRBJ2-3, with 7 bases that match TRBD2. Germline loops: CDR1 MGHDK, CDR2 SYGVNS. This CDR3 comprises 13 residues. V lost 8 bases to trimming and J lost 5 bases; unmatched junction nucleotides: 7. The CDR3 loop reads CASQRDALDTQYF. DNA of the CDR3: TGTGCCAGCCAGCGGGACGCCTTAGATACGCAGTATTTT.

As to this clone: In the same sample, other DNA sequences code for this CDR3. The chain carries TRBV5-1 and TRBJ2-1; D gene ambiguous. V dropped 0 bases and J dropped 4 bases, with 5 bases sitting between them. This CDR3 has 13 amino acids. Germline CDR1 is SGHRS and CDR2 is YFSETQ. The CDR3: CASSLDGYNEQFF. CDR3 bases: TGCGCCAGCAGCTTGGACGGTTACAATGAGCAGTTCTTC.

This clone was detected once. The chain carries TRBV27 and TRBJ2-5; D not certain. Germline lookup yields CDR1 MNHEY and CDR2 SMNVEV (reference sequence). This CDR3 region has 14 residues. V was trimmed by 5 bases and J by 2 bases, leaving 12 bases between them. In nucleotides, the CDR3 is TGTGCCAGCAGTACCCGACGCCGACAAGAGACCCAGTACTTC. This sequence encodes CASSTRRRQETQYF.

CDR3 nucleotide sequence: TGTGCCAGCAGCCCACTAGCAGGGAGCCCCTACGAGCAGTACTTC. Its translation: CASSPLAGSPYEQYF. The chain links TRBV11-2 to TRBJ2-7, with D maybe TRBD2 (6 bases). Trimming pared 5 bases from V and 2 bases from J, leaving 16 bases between. The CDR3 length is 15 residues. From germline, CDR1 is SGHAT and CDR2 FQNNGV.

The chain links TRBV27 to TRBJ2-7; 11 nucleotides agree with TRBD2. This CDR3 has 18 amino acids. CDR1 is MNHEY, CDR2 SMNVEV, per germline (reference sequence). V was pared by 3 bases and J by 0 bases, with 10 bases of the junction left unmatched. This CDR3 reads CASSFRLAGTYSSYEQYF. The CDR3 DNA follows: TGTGCCAGCAGTTTCAGACTAGCGGGAACCTATAGCTCCTACGAGCAGTACTTC.

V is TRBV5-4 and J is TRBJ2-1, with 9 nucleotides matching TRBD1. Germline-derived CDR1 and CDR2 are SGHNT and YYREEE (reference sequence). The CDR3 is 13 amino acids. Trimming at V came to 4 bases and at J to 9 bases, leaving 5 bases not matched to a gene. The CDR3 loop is CASSAQGAREQFF. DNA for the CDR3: TGTGCCAGCAGCGCACAGGGGGCGCGTGAGCAGTTCTTC.

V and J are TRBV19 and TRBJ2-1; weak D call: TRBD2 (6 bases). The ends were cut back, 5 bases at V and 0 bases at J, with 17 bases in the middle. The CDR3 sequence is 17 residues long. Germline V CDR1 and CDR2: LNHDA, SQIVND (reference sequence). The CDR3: CASSSPGLASSYNEQFF. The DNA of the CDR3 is TGTGCCAGTAGTTCTCCCGGGCTAGCGAGCTCCTACAATGAGCAGTTCTTC.

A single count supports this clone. The CDR3 is CASSRDSRNYGYTF. The CDR3 region has the DNA TGTGCCAGCAGTCGGGACAGTCGTAACTATGGCTACACCTTC. V is TRBV7-3 and J is TRBJ1-2; 7 bases align to TRBD1. This CDR3 is built from 14 residues. In germline, CDR1 is SGHTA, CDR2 FQGTGA. Trimming took 6 bases from V and 1 from J; bases not matched to a gene: 5.

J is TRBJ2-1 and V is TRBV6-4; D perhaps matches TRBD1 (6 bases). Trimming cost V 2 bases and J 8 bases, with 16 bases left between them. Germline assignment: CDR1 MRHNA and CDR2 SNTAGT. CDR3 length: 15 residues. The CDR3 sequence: CASSDVPGELDEQFF. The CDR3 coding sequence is TGTGCCAGCAGTGACGTACCAGGGGAGCTGGATGAGCAGTTCTTC.

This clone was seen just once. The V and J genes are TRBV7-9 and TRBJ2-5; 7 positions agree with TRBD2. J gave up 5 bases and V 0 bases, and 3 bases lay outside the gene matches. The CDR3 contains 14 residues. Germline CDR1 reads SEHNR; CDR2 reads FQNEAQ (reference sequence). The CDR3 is CASSLAGGLETQYF. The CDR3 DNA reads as TGTGCCAGCAGCTTAGCGGGAGGGTTGGAGACCCAGTACTTC. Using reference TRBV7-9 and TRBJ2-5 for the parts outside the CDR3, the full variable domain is DTGVSQNPRHKITKRGQNVTFRCDPISEHNRLYWYRQTLGQGPEFLTYFQNEAQLEKSRLLSDRFSAERPKGSFSTLEIQRTEQGDSAMYLCASSLAGGLETQYFGPGTRLLVL.

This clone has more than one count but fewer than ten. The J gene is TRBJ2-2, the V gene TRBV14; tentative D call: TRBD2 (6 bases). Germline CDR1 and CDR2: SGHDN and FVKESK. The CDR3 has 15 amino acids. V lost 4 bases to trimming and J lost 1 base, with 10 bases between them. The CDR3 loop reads CASSRLRENTGELFF. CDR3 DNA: TGTGCCAGCAGCCGTCTGCGGGAGAACACCGGGGAGCTGTTTTTT.

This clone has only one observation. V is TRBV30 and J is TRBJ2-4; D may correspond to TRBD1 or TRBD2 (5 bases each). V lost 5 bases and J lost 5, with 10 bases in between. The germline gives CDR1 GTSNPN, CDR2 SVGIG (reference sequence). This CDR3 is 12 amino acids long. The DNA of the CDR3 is TGTGCCTGGGGGGACCACGAAAACATTCAGTACTTC. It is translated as CAWGDHENIQYF.

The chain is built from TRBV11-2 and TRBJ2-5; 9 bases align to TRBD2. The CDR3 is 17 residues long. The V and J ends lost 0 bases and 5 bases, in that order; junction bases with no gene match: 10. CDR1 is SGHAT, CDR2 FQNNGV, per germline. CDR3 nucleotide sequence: TGTGCCAGCAGCTTAGAGTGGGGGACTAGCTTGATTGAGACCCAGTACTTC. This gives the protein CASSLEWGTSLIETQYF.

CDR3 DNA sequence: TGTGCCAGTAGTGCAGAGCGGGAGCCAGTGGAGACCCAGTACTTC. Protein: CASSAEREPVETQYF. The chain carries TRBV19 and TRBJ2-5, with TRBD2 matching over 8 bases. Germline V gives CDR1 LNHDA, CDR2 SQIVND (reference sequence). V trimming: 5 bases; J trimming: 5 bases; junction bases outside the gene matches: 10. The CDR3 length is 15 residues. The full variable domain, completed using reference TRBV19 and TRBJ2-5, is DGGITQSPKYLFRKEGQNVTLSCEQNLNHDAMYWYRQDPGQGLRLIYYSQIVNDFQKGDIAEGYSVSREKKESFPLTVTSAQKNPTAFYLCASSAEREPVETQYFGPGTRLLVL.

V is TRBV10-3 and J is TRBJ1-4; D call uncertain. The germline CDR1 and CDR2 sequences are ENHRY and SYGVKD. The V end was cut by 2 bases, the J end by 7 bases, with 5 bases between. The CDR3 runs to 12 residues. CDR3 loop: CAISERAEKLFF. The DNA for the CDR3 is TGTGCCATCAGTGAGAGGGCTGAAAAACTGTTTTTT.

CDR3 DNA: TGCGCCAGCGGCCGGGATAACGGGGGCGGCAAAAACATTCAGTACTTC. It is translated as CASGRDNGGGKNIQYF. The rearrangement uses TRBV5-1 and TRBJ2-4; D possibly uses TRBD1 or TRBD2 (6 bases each). V lost 7 bases to trimming and J lost 3 bases, with 20 bases between them. From germline, CDR1 is SGHRS and CDR2 YFSETQ. The CDR3 totals 16 residues.

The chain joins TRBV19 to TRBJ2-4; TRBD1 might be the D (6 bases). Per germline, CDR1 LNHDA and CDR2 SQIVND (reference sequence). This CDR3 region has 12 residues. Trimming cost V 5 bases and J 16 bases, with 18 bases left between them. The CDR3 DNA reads TGTGCCAGTAGTCCGGCAGGGGCCCCCCGTTACTTC. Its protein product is CASSPAGAPRYF.

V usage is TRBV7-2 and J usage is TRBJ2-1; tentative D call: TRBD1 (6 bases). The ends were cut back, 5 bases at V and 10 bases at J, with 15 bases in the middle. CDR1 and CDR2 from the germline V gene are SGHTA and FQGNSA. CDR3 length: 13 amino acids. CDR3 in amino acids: CASSERGKKEQFF. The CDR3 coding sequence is TGTGCCAGCAGCGAGAGGGGGAAGAAGGAGCAGTTCTTC.

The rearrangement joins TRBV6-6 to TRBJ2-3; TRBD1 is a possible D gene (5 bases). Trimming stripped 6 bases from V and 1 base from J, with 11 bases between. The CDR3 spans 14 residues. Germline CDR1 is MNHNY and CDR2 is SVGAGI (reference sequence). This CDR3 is CASSPPTGTDTQYF. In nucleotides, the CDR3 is TGTGCCAGCAGCCCCCCGACAGGCACAGATACGCAGTATTTT.

The CDR3 nucleotides read TGTGCCAGTAGTGCAAGGACAGGCAATCAGCCCCAGCATTTT. Its translation: CASSARTGNQPQHF. The chain combines TRBV19 with TRBJ1-5, with D perhaps TRBD1 (6 bases). Germline V gene data show CDR1 as LNHDA and CDR2 as SQIVND (reference sequence). The CDR3 extends over 14 amino acids. Deletions cut 5 bases from V and 2 bases from J, with 10 bases between.

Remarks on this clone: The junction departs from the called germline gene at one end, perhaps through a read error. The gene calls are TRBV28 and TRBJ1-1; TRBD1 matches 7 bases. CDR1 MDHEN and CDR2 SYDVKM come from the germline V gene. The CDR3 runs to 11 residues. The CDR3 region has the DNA TGTGCCAGCACCACCGTGGAGGGGGCGGTTTTT. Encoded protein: CASTTVEGAVF.

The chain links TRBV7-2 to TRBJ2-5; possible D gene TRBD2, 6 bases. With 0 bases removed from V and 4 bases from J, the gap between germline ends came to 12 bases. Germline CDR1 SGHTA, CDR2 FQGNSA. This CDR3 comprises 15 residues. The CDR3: CASSLAAGTGETQYF. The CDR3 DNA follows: TGTGCCAGCAGCTTAGCGGCCGGGACTGGAGAGACCCAGTACTTC. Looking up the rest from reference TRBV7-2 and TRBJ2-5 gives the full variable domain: GAGVSQSPSNKVTEKGKDVELRCDPISGHTALYWYRQSLGQGLEFLIYFQGNSAPDKSGLPSDRFSAERTGGSVSTLTIQRTQQEDSAVYLCASSLAAGTGETQYFGPGTRLLVL.

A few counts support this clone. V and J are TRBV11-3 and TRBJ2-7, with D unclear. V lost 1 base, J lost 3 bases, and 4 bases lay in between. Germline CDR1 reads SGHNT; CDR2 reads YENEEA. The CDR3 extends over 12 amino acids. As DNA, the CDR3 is TGTGCCAGCAGCTTAGGAGACTACGAGCAGTACTTC. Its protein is CASSLGDYEQYF. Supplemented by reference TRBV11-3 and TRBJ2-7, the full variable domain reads EAGVVQSPRYKIIEKKQPVAFWCNPISGHNTLYWYLQNLGQGPELLIRYENEEAVDDSQLPKDRFSAERLKGVDSTLKIQPAELGDSAVYLCASSLGDYEQYFGPGTRLTVT.

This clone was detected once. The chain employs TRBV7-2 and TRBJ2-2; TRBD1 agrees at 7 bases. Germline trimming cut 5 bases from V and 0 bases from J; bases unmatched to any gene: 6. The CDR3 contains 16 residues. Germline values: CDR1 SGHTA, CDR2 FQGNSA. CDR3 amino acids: CASSRLGTANTGELFF. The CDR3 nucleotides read TGTGCCAGCAGCCGTTTGGGGACAGCGAACACCGGGGAGCTGTTTTTT.